Sequencing of this T cell receptor (beta chain) was carried out in a study of Tregs in tolerant kidney transplant recipients. Overall study results and limits: Few patients were studied, so findings need validation in larger groups.

Notes on this clone: The antigen is unknown.

Sequencing was performed with immunoSEQ multiplex PCR; in TCRdb, only in-frame clones are kept and a portion is missing. The data show about 240,000 clones, with about 80% seen just once and around 0.61% held by the top ten. V lost 3 bases to trimming and J lost 9 bases, with 12 bases between them. Germline CDR1 is KGHSH and CDR2 is LQKENI. The CDR3 totals 13 residues. The J gene is TRBJ2-1, the V gene TRBV18; D may be TRBD2 (5 bases). Material: CD4+ T cells from blood. The TCR comes from a human donor in good health. The CDR3 DNA is TGTGCCAGCTCACCCACAGCGGTGGGTGAGCAGTTCTTC. Its translation: CASSPTAVGEQFF.